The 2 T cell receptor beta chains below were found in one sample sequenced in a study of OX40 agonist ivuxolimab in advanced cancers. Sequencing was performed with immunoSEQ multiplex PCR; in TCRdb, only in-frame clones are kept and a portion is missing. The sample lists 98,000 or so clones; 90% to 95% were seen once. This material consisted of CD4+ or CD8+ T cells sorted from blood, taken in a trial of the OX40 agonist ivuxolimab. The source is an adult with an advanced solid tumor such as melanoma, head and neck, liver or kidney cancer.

Written as DNA, the CDR3 is TGTGCCAGCAGTTTAGAGCAGGGGGCGTATGGCTACACCTTC. Translating it yields CASSLEQGAYGYTF. The chain is built from TRBV28 and TRBJ1-2; 8 nucleotides agree with TRBD1. This CDR3 has 14 amino acids. The germline gives CDR1 MDHEN, CDR2 SYDVKM. J lost 5 bases, V lost 2 bases, and 4 bases had no gene match.

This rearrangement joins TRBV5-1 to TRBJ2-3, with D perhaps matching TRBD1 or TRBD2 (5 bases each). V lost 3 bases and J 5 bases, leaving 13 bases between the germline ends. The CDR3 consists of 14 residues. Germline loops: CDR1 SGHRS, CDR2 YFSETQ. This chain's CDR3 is CASSSPGPKDTQYF. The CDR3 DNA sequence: TGCGCCAGCAGCTCTCCGGGACCGAAAGATACGCAGTATTTT.